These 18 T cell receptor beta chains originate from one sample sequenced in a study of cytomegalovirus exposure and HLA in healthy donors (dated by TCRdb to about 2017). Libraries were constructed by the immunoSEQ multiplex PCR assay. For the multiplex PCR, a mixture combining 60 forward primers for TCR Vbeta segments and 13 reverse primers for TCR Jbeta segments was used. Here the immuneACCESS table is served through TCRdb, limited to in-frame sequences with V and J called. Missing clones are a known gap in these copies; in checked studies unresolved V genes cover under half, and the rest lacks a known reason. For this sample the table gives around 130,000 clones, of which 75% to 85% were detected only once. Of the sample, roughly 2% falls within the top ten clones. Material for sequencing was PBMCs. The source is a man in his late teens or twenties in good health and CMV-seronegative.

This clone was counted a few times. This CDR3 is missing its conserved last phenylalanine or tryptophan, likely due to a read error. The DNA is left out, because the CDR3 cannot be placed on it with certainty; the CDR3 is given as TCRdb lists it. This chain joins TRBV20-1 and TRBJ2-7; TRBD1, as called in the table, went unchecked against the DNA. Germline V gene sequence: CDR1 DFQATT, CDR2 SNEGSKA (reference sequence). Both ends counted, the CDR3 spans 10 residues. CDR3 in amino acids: CSAQGSHPPL.

CDR3 coding DNA: TGTGCTAGTGGGGGGATGGGGGGGTCAGATACGCAGTATTTT. It encodes CASGGMGGSDTQYF. The V gene is TRBV12-5, the J gene TRBJ2-3; 7 nucleotides line up with TRBD2. From germline, CDR1 is LGHNT and CDR2 FRNRAP. V lost 6 bases to trimming and J lost 4 bases; unmatched junction nucleotides: 7. The CDR3 length is 14 residues.

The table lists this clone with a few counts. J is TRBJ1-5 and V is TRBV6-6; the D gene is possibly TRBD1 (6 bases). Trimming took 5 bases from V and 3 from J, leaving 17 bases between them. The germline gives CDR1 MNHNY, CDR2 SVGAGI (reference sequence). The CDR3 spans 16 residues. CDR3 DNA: TGTGCCAGCAGTGGAAGATGGACAGAACCCAATCAGCCCCAGCATTTT. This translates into CASSGRWTEPNQPQHF.

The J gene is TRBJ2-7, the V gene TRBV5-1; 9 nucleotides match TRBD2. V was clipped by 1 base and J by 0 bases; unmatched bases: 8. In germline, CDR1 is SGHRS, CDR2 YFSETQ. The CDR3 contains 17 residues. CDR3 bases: TGCGCCAGCAGCTTGCCGCTAGCGGGGATCGGCTCCTACGAGCAGTACTTC. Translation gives CASSLPLAGIGSYEQYF.

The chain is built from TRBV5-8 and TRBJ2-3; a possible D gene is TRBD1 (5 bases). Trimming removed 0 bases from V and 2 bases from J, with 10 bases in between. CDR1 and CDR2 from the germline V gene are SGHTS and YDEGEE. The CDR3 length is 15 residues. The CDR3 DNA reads TGTGCCAGCAGCTTGGGACAGCTCAACACAGATACGCAGTATTTT. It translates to CASSLGQLNTDTQYF.

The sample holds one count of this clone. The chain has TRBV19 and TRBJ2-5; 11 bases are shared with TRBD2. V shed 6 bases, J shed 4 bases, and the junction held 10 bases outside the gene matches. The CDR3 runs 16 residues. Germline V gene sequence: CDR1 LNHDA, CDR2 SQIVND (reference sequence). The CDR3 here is CASRRSLAGGPETQYF. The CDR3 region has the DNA TGTGCCAGTAGACGGTCGCTAGCGGGAGGTCCAGAGACCCAGTACTTC.

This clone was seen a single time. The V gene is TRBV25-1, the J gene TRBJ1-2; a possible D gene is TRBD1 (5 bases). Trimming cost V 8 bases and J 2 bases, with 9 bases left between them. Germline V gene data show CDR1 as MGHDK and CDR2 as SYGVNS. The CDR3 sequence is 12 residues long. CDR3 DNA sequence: TGTGCCAGCCAGGACACCAACTATGGCTACACCTTC. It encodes CASQDTNYGYTF.

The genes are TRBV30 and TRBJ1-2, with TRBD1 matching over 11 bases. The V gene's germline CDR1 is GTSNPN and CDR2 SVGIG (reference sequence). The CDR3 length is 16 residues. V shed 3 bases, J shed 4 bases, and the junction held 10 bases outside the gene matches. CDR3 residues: CAWREAGTGGSYGYTF. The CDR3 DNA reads TGTGCCTGGAGGGAGGCTGGGACAGGGGGATCCTATGGCTACACCTTC. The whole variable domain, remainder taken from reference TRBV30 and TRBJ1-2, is SQTIHQWPATLVQPVGSPLSLECTVEGTSNPNLYWYRQAAGRGLQLLFYSVGIGQISSEVPQNLSASRPQDRQFILSSKKLLLSDSGFYLCAWREAGTGGSYGYTFGSGTRLTVV.

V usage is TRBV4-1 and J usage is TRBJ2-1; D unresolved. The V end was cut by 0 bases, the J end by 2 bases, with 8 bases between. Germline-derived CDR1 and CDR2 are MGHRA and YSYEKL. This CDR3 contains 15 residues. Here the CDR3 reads CASSQDGATYNEQFF. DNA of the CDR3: TGCGCCAGCAGCCAAGATGGAGCTACCTACAATGAGCAGTTCTTC.

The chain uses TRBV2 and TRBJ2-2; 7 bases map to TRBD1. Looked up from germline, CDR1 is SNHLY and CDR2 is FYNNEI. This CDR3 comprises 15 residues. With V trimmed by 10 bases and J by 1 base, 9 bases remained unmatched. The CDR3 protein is CAIKDWTGNTGELFF. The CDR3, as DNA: TGTGCCATCAAAGATTGGACAGGGAACACCGGGGAGCTGTTTTTT.

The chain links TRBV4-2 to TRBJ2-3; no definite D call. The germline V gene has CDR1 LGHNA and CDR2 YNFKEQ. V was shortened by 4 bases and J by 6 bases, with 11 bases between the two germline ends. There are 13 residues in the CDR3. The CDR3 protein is CASSPPARDTQYF. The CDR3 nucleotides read TGTGCCAGCAGCCCCCCCGCCCGGGATACGCAGTATTTT.

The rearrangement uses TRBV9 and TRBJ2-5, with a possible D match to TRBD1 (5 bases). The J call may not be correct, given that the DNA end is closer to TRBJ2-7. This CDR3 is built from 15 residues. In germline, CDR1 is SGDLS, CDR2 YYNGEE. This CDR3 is CASSVGVTGPYEQYF. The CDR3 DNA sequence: TGTGCCAGCAGCGTAGGGGTAACAGGCCCCTACGAGCAGTACTTC.

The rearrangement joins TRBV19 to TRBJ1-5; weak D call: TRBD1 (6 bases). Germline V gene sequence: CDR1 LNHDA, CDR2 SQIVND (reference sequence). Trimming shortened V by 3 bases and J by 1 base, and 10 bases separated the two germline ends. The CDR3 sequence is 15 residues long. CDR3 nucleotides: TGTGCCAGTAGTATGGGTGACAGGAGCAATCAGCCCCAGCATTTT. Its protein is CASSMGDRSNQPQHF.

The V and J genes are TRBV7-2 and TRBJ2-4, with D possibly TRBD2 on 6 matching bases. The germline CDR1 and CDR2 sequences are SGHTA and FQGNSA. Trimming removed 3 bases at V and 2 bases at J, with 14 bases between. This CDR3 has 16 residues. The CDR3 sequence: CASSFLGRLTKNIQYF. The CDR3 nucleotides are TGTGCCAGCAGCTTCCTGGGGAGGCTAACCAAAAACATTCAGTACTTC.

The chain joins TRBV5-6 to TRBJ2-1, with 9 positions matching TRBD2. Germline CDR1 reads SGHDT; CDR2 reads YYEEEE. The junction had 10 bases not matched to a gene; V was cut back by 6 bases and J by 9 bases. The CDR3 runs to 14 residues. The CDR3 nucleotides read TGTGCCAGCAACCTTCCGGGACTAGCCCCTGAGCAGTTCTTC. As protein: CASNLPGLAPEQFF.

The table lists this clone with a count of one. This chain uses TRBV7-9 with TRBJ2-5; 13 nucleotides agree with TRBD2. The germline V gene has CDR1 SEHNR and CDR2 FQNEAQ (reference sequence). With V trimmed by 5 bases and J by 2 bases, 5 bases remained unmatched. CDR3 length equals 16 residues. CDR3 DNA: TGTGCCAGCAGCCCGATGGGACTAGCGGGACAAGAGACCCAGTACTTC. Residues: CASSPMGLAGQETQYF. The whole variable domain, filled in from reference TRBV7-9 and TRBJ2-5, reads DTGVSQNPRHKITKRGQNVTFRCDPISEHNRLYWYRQTLGQGPEFLTYFQNEAQLEKSRLLSDRFSAERPKGSFSTLEIQRTEQGDSAMYLCASSPMGLAGQETQYFGPGTRLLVL.

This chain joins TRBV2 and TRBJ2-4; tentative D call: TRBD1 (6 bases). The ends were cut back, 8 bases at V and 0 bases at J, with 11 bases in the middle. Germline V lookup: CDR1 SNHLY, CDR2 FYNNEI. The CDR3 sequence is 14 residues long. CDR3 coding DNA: TGTGCCAGCTACAGGGAATTAGCCAAAAACATTCAGTACTTC. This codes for CASYRELAKNIQYF.

The CDR3 bases are TGTGCCAGCAGCTCTCCTAGCGGTTCGTACAATGAGCAGTTCTTC. It is translated as CASSSPSGSYNEQFF. The chain uses TRBV5-4 and TRBJ2-1, with TRBD2 matching 7 bases. The CDR3 extends over 15 amino acids. Per the germline V gene, CDR1 is SGHNT and CDR2 is YYREEE (reference sequence). The V gene end was trimmed by 3 bases and the J gene end by 4 bases; junction bases not matched to a gene: 7.